This TCR beta chain was identified in a study of T cell repertoires in cytomegalovirus infection (dated by TCRdb to the late 2010s). Background on the whole study: Donor HLA type was relevant to the analysis, because carriage of CMV infection together with the matching HLA type was indicated by public TCR beta signatures. Summary of the overall study and its limitations: The ex vivo response was dominated by HLA-C-restricted CMV-specific TCR beta clonotypes, and the single most frequent clonotype in two of eight donors was supplied by these HLA-C-restricted clonotypes. In both this cohort and an independent cohort of several hundred donors, the cumulative frequency of public TCR beta family members distinguished carriers of CMV infection plus the relevant HLA type.

The CDR3 starts with the cysteine, ends with the phenylalanine, and has 13 residues. Kept here is only the CDR3 DNA, which spans 39 bases and is read in frame from base 1. Looking up the germline V gene (reference sequence) yields CDR1 LNHDA and CDR2 SQIVND. V drops 3 bases and J drops 4 bases, leaving 9 bases in between. Sequencing took place on an Illumina HiSeq 1500. The public reads were run again by TCRdb, first through fastp at Q25 and then through MiXCR, and only productive beta chains were kept. CDR3 protein sequences are deduplicated, and each keeps its most common genes and DNA. Counted in this sample were 350,000 to 500,000 distinct CDR3 sequences; 31% of them appeared once. Roughly 13% of the sample is held by the ten biggest clonotypes. Many counts were recorded for this clonotype. The clone's antigen remains unknown. It has no much larger one-base neighbor in the sample; base qualities were not kept.

The sequence was obtained from a human donor in good health (CMV status not recorded). Some clones in this sample may be carry-over from other donors' samples. The source material was PBMCs. This sequence uses TRBV19 and TRBJ1-2, with no reliable assignment of the D segment. The DNA reads TGTGCCAGTAGTATGGGCAGGAGCTATGGCTACACCTTC. Translated, it reads CASSMGRSYGYTF.